This T cell receptor beta chain is drawn from a study of blood T cell repertoires in COVID-19. Some clones are missing from TCRdb's copy, which holds only in-frame ones; the method was immunoSEQ multiplex PCR. The repertoire holds hundreds of thousands of clones, with about 85% as singletons. The CDR3 is 14 residues long. The germline gives CDR1 MNHNS, CDR2 SASEGT. The V and J ends lost 2 bases and 7 bases respectively, with 9 bases between them. This TCR was recovered from a man between 35 and 55 years old with acute or convalescent COVID-19. The sample was peripheral blood. V gene TRBV6-1 combines with J gene TRBJ1-6; D ambiguous. This chain's CDR3 is CASSEMGSNSPLHF. The CDR3 nucleotides read TGTGCCAGCAGTGAAATGGGGAGCAATTCACCCCTCCACTTT.